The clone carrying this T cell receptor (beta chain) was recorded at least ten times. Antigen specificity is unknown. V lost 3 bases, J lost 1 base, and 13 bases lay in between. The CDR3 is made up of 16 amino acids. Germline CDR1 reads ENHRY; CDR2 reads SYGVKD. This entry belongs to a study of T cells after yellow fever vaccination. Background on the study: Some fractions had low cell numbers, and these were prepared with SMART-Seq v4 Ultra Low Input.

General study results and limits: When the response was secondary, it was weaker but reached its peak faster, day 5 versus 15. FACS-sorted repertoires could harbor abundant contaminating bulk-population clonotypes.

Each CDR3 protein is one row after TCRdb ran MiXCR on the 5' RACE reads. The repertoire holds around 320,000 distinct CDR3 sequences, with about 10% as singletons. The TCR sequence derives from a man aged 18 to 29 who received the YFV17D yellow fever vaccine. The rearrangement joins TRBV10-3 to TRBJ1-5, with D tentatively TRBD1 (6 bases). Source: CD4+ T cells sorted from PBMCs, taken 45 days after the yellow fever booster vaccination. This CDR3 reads CAISEQGSSSNQPQHF. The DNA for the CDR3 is TGTGCCATCAGTGAACAGGGAAGTTCGAGCAATCAGCCCCAGCATTTT.